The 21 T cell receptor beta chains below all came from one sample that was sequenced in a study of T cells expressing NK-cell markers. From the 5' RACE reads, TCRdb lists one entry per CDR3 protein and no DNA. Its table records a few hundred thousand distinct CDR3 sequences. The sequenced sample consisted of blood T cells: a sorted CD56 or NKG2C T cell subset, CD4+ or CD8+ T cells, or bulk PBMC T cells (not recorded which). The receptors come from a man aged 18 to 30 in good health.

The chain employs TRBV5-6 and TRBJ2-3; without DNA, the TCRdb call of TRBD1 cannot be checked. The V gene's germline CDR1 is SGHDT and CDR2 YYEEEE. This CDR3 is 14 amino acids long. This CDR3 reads CASTVGQGRSTQYF.

The CDR3 loop is CASSLGAAGIFYNEQFF. J is TRBJ2-1 and V is TRBV7-9. This CDR3 has 17 residues. CDR1 and CDR2 from the germline V gene are SEHNR and FQNEAQ (reference sequence).

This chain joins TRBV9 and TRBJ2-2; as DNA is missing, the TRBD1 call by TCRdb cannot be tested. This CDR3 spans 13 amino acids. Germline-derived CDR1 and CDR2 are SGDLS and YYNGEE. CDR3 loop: CASSPLRAGELFF.

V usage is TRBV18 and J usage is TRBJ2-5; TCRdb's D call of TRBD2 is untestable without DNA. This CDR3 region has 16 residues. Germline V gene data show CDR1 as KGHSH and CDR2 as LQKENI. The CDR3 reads CASSPDLAGGGETQYF.

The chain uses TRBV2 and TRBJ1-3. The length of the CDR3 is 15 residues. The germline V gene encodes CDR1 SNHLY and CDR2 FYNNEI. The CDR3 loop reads CASSVGPDSGNTIYF.

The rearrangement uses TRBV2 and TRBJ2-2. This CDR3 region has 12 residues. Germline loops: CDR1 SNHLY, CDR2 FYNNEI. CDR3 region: CASGAYTGELFF.

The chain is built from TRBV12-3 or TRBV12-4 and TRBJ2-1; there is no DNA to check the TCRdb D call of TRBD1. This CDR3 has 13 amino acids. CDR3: CASYAGSYNEQFF.

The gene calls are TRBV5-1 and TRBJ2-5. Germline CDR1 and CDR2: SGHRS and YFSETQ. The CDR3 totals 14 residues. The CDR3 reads CASSETVGSETQYF.

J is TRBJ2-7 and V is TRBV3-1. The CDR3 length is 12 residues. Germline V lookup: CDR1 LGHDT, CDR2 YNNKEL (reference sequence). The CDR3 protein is CASSQDRHEQYF.

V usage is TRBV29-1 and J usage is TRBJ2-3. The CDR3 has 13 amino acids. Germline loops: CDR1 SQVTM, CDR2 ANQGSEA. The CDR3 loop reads CSVGLIRTDTQYF.

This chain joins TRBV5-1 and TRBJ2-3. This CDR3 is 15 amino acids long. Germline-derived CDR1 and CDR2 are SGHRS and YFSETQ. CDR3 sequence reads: CASSFRTASTDTQYF.

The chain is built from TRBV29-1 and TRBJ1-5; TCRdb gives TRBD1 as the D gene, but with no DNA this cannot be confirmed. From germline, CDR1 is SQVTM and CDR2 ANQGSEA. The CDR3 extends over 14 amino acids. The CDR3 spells CSAATGGHGQPQHF.

CDR3 amino acids: CASSPNFASNTGELFF. This chain connects TRBV18 to TRBJ2-2. The CDR3 length is 16 residues. The germline V gene has CDR1 KGHSH and CDR2 LQKENI.

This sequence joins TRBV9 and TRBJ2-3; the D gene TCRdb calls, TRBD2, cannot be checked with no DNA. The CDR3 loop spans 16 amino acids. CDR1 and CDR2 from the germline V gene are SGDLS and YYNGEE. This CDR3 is CASSEARRPSTDTQYF.

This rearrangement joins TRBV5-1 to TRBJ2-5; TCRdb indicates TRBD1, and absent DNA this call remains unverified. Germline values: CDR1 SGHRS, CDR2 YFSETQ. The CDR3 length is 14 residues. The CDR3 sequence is CASSSGQGYRTQYF. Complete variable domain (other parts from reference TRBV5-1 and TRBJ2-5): KAGVTQTPRYLIKTRGQQVTLSCSPISGHRSVSWYQQTPGQGLQFLFEYFSETQRNKGNFPGRFSGRQFSNSRSEMNVSTLELGDSALYLCASSSGQGYRTQYFGPGTRLLVL.

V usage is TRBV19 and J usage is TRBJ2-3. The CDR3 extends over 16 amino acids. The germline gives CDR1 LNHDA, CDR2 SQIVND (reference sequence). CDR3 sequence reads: CASSAGRSFATDTQYF. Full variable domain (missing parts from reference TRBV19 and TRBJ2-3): DGGITQSPKYLFRKEGQNVTLSCEQNLNHDAMYWYRQDPGQGLRLIYYSQIVNDFQKGDIAEGYSVSREKKESFPLTVTSAQKNPTAFYLCASSAGRSFATDTQYFGPGTRLTVL.

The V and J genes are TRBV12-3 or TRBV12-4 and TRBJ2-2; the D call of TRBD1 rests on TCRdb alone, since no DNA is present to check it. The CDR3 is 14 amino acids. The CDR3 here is CASKWTTNTGELFF.

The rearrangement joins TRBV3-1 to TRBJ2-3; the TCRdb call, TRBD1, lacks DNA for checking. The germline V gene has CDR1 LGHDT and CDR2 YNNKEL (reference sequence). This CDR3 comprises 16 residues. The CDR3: CASSQRYQVPTDTQYF.

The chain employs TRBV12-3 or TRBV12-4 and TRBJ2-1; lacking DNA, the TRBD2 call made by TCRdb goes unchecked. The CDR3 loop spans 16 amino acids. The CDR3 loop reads CASSPSGRARYNEQFF.

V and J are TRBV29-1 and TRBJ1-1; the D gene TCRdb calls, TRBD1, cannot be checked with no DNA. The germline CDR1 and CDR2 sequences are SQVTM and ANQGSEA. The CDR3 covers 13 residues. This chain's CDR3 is CSVDSGGSAEAFF. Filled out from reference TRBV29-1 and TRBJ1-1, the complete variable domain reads SAVISQKPSRDICQRGTSLTIQCQVDSQVTMMFWYRQQPGQSLTLIATANQGSEATYESGFVIDKFPISRPNLTFSTLTVSNMSPEDSSIYLCSVDSGGSAEAFFGQGTRLTVV.

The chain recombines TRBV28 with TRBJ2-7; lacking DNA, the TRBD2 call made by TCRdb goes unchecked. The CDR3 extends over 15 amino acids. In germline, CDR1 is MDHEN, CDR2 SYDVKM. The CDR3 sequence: CASTTGEGVPYEQYF.